The next 23 T cell receptor beta chains were all read from a single sample in a study of T cell repertoires in ileal Crohn's disease. Measured with immunoSEQ multiplex PCR; TCRdb has only the in-frame clones, and not every one. The table records some 28,000 clones, roughly 81% of them present only once. Sample: ileal tissue. The receptors shown here come from an adult with Crohn's disease.

This chain links TRBV6-5 with TRBJ1-1; no reliable D call. The CDR3 is made up of 14 amino acids. Germline V gene data show CDR1 as MNHEY and CDR2 as SVGAGI. Trimming stripped 3 bases from V and 5 bases from J, with 13 bases between. The CDR3 region has the DNA TGTGCCAGCAGTTATCGAGGATCTGGAACTGAAGCTTTCTTT. Amino acids: CASSYRGSGTEAFF.

The chain has TRBV6-1 and TRBJ2-7, with 10 bases fitting TRBD1. Unmatched junction bases numbered 10, after V lost 2 bases and J lost 3 bases. CDR3 length: 17 amino acids. From germline, CDR1 is MNHNS and CDR2 SASEGT. CDR3: CASSETLDRGLYYEQYF. Here the CDR3 DNA reads TGTGCCAGCAGTGAAACCCTAGACAGGGGGCTATACTACGAGCAGTACTTC.

The chain joins TRBV2 to TRBJ2-1; 9 nucleotides match TRBD2. V gave up 5 bases and J gave up 7 bases; unmatched junction bases: 9. The CDR3 has 15 amino acids. Per the germline V gene, CDR1 is SNHLY and CDR2 is FYNNEI. CDR3 loop: CASSSGGGAWNEQFF. The CDR3 DNA sequence: TGTGCCAGCAGTTCTGGCGGGGGGGCCTGGAATGAGCAGTTCTTC.

The V call is TRBV14, the J call TRBJ2-5; D possibly corresponds to TRBD2 (6 bases). Germline V CDR1 and CDR2: SGHDN, FVKESK. This CDR3 has 15 amino acids. V lost 0 bases, J lost 5 bases, and 13 bases lay in between. DNA for the CDR3: TGTGCCAGCAGCCAAGAACGGCTCCGGGGGGAGACCCAGTACTTC. The encoded protein is CASSQERLRGETQYF.

This clone was picked up a small number of times. This CDR3 reads CASSEADTGELFF. The DNA for the CDR3 is TGTGCCAGCAGTGAAGCCGACACCGGGGAGCTGTTTTTT. This rearrangement joins TRBV6-5 to TRBJ2-2; D call uncertain. Germline loops: CDR1 MNHEY, CDR2 SVGAGI. The V end was cut by 5 bases, the J end by 3 bases, with 7 bases between. The CDR3 has 13 amino acids.

V is TRBV29-1 and J is TRBJ1-2, with unresolved D. Germline assignment: CDR1 SQVTM and CDR2 ANQGSEA. V lost 2 bases to trimming and J lost 4 bases, with 8 bases between them. This CDR3 region has 12 residues. CDR3 protein: CSVEWASYGYTF. The CDR3 region has the DNA TGCAGCGTTGAATGGGCATCCTATGGCTACACCTTC.

The V call is TRBV19, the J call TRBJ1-4; D remains unclear. The V gene's germline CDR1 is LNHDA and CDR2 SQIVND (reference sequence). The CDR3 contains 15 residues. V was pared by 8 bases and J by 0 bases, with 13 bases between. CDR3 nucleotide sequence: TGTGCCAGTTCCAAAGCGGGTACAACTAATGAAAAACTGTTTTTT. This translates into CASSKAGTTNEKLFF.

The chain carries TRBV7-3 and TRBJ2-1; 9 nucleotides agree with TRBD1. The V gene end was trimmed by 1 base and the J gene end by 7 bases; junction bases not matched to a gene: 5. In germline, CDR1 is SGHTA, CDR2 FQGTGA. CDR3 length: 15 amino acids. The CDR3 nucleotides read TGTGCCAGCAGCTTAATGGGGACAGGGAGAAATGAGCAGTTCTTC. As protein: CASSLMGTGRNEQFF.

The rearrangement joins TRBV5-8 to TRBJ2-2, with D tentatively TRBD1 (6 bases). This CDR3 region has 16 residues. V dropped 2 bases and J dropped 5 bases, with 16 bases sitting between them. Germline loops: CDR1 SGHTS, CDR2 YDEGEE. The CDR3 DNA follows: TGTGCCAGCAGCTTACACAGGGCCGTGGTTACCGGGGAGCTGTTTTTT. Protein sequence: CASSLHRAVVTGELFF.

This chain uses TRBV2 with TRBJ2-1, with 7 nucleotides matching TRBD2. The CDR3 is made up of 13 amino acids. The germline CDR1 and CDR2 sequences are SNHLY and FYNNEI. The V gene end was trimmed by 8 bases and the J gene end by 9 bases; junction bases not matched to a gene: 10. The CDR3 region is CASSGLVGGEQFF. The CDR3 DNA reads TGTGCCAGCTCTGGACTAGTTGGGGGTGAGCAGTTCTTC.

In its sample, this clone was seen once. The V call is TRBV11-1, the J call TRBJ1-1; D not resolved. Germline V CDR1 and CDR2: SGHAT, FQDESV (reference sequence). This CDR3 has 13 amino acids. Trimming left V 5 bases short and J 1 base short, with 8 bases between. CDR3 residues: CASSQRGNTEAFF. DNA for the CDR3: TGTGCCAGCAGCCAAAGAGGGAACACTGAAGCTTTCTTT.

The chain employs TRBV27 and TRBJ2-7; no clear D gene. Per the germline V gene, CDR1 is MNHEY and CDR2 is SMNVEV (reference sequence). This CDR3 is 14 amino acids long. The V gene lost 1 base and the J gene lost 6 bases, with 13 bases spanning the gap. CDR3 sequence: CASSLLTLGGEQYF. In DNA, the CDR3 is TGTGCCAGCAGTTTATTGACCCTTGGCGGCGAGCAGTACTTC.

This clone was found a few times. V and J are TRBV6-1 and TRBJ1-5; 9 bases align to TRBD1. The germline CDR1 and CDR2 sequences are MNHNS and SASEGT. The V and J ends lost 6 bases and 7 bases, in that order; junction bases with no gene match: 10. CDR3 length: 15 residues. CDR3 sequence reads: CASSRGQGREQPQHF. The CDR3 DNA is TGTGCCAGCAGCAGAGGACAGGGGAGAGAACAGCCCCAGCATTTT.

The V call is TRBV5-8, the J call TRBJ1-1; D gene ambiguous. There are 16 residues in the CDR3. Looked up from germline, CDR1 is SGHTS and CDR2 is YDEGEE. V was cut by 4 bases and J by 5 bases, with 21 bases left in between. CDR3 in amino acids: CASSNLTPPRRTEAFF. The CDR3, as DNA: TGTGCCAGCAGCAATCTGACCCCTCCTAGGAGGACTGAAGCTTTCTTT.

A single count supports this clone. The chain's CDR3 is CASSLVGAGGNNEQFF. CDR3 nucleotide sequence: TGCGCCAGCAGCTTGGTAGGAGCGGGGGGTAACAATGAGCAGTTCTTC. V usage is TRBV5-1 and J usage is TRBJ2-1; 9 nucleotides align to TRBD2. CDR3 length: 16 residues. Germline V gene lookup returns CDR1 SGHRS and CDR2 YFSETQ. Unmatched junction bases numbered 6, after V lost 0 bases and J lost 5 bases. Complete variable domain (other parts from reference TRBV5-1 and TRBJ2-1): KAGVTQTPRYLIKTRGQQVTLSCSPISGHRSVSWYQQTPGQGLQFLFEYFSETQRNKGNFPGRFSGRQFSNSRSEMNVSTLELGDSALYLCASSLVGAGGNNEQFFGPGTRLTVL.

The chain recombines TRBV30 with TRBJ2-1; 7 bases fit TRBD1. CDR1 and CDR2 from the germline V gene are GTSNPN and SVGIG (reference sequence). Trimming removed 3 bases from V and 8 bases from J; junction bases left unmatched: 4. The CDR3 extends over 12 amino acids. CDR3 coding DNA: TGTGCCTGGAGCCGACAGGGCGATGAGCAGTTCTTC. It translates to CAWSRQGDEQFF.

The chain carries TRBV7-2 and TRBJ2-1; D perhaps matches TRBD1 (5 bases). Trimming shortened V by 3 bases and J by 12 bases, and 18 bases separated the two germline ends. The CDR3 spans 14 residues. Germline V CDR1 and CDR2: SGHTA, FQGNSA. CDR3 sequence reads: CASSLSYTGLLQFF. CDR3 coding DNA: TGTGCCAGCAGCTTGTCGTATACAGGTCTCCTGCAGTTCTTC.

The rearrangement uses TRBV5-4 and TRBJ1-2; D not certain. V dropped 0 bases and J dropped 2 bases, with 23 bases sitting between them. The germline V gene has CDR1 SGHNT and CDR2 YYREEE (reference sequence). CDR3 size: 19 residues. As DNA, the CDR3 is TGTGCCAGCAGCTTGGTCTGGAAGGGCGACTACCAGGTCAACTATGGCTACACCTTC. Residues: CASSLVWKGDYQVNYGYTF.

The V call is TRBV4-3, the J call TRBJ2-7, with 10 bases aligning to TRBD2. The CDR3 covers 16 residues. The germline V gene has CDR1 LGHNA and CDR2 YSLEER. The V gene end was trimmed by 3 bases and the J gene end by 0 bases; junction bases not matched to a gene: 5. DNA for the CDR3: TGCGCCAGCAGCCAGCTAGCGGGGGCCGACTCCTACGAGCAGTACTTC. Encoded protein: CASSQLAGADSYEQYF.

J is TRBJ2-2 and V is TRBV7-2, with a weak D call TRBD1 (6 bases). The CDR3 consists of 16 residues. Between the trimmed V and J ends, which lost 4 bases and 0 bases, there was a span of 12 bases. Germline V CDR1 and CDR2: SGHTA, FQGNSA. The CDR3, as DNA: TGTGCCAGCAGCTCACGGGACAAAGCGAACACCGGGGAGCTGTTTTTT. Protein: CASSSRDKANTGELFF. The full variable domain, with the rest looked up from reference TRBV7-2 and TRBJ2-2, is GAGVSQSPSNKVTEKGKDVELRCDPISGHTALYWYRQSLGQGLEFLIYFQGNSAPDKSGLPSDRFSAERTGGSVSTLTIQRTQQEDSAVYLCASSSRDKANTGELFFGEGSRLTVL.

The table lists this clone with a few counts. V usage is TRBV9 and J usage is TRBJ2-7; 10 bases match TRBD2. CDR1 is SGDLS and CDR2 is YYNGEE in the germline V gene. The V segment lost 3 bases and the J segment 5 bases; nucleotides outside the gene matches: 5. The CDR3 spans 14 residues. The CDR3 loop is CASSDLAGEDEQYF. The CDR3 DNA reads TGTGCCAGCAGCGACCTAGCGGGGGAAGACGAGCAGTACTTC.

The V and J genes are TRBV19 and TRBJ2-5, with D possibly matching TRBD1 (5 bases). With 5 bases removed from V and 2 bases from J, the gap between germline ends came to 15 bases. This CDR3 is 15 amino acids long. Germline CDR1 is LNHDA and CDR2 is SQIVND (reference sequence). This CDR3 reads CASSPARQIQETQYF. In nucleotides, the CDR3 is TGTGCCAGTAGTCCCGCCCGACAGATACAAGAGACCCAGTACTTC.

The rearrangement links TRBV11-3 to TRBJ2-2, with 7 bases fitting TRBD1. CDR3 length equals 16 residues. J gave up 3 bases and V 1 base, and 5 bases lay outside the gene matches. CDR1 is SGHNT, CDR2 YENEEA, per germline. This chain's CDR3 is CASSLGAQGYTGELFF. The CDR3 region has the DNA TGTGCCAGCAGCTTAGGGGCACAGGGGTACACCGGGGAGCTGTTTTTT.